Listed here is a single TCR beta chain. V lost 6 bases, J lost 9 bases, and 18 bases lay in between. The germline V gene has CDR1 MNHEY and CDR2 SVGAGI. This CDR3 contains 13 residues. Residents of about two dozen US areas, aged about 18 to 95 years, made up the participants. This specimen belongs to a study of blood T cell repertoires in COVID-19. Study overall: PBMCs, B-cell-depleted T cells, or T cells provided the cDNA or gDNA that made up the material.

TCRdb's table, derived via immunoSEQ multiplex PCR, lists solely in-frame clones and lacks some. The data contain just over 300,000 clones, around nine tenths of them singletons. The receptor comes from a woman in her 40s who had recovered from COVID-19. The rearrangement joins TRBV6-5 to TRBJ2-7; D is possibly TRBD1 (5 bases). Sequenced: PBMCs or T cells enriched from blood (not recorded which). The CDR3 protein is CASSQDTVRGQYF. CDR3 nucleotide sequence: TGTGCCAGCAGCCAGGACACGGTACGAGGGCAGTACTTC.